This T cell receptor beta chain derives from a study of blood T cell repertoires in COVID-19. Across the whole study: In each case, the material was cDNA or gDNA derived from T cells, B-cell-depleted T cells, or PBMCs.

This clone was seen only once. TCRdb keeps only in-frame clones here, not all; method: immunoSEQ multiplex PCR. This table has 25,000 to 35,000 clones, 90% appearing once. With V trimmed by 3 bases and J by 0 bases, 3 bases remained unmatched. CDR1 MNHEY and CDR2 SMNVEV come from the germline V gene (reference sequence). This CDR3 spans 16 amino acids. Specimen: peripheral blood. This rearrangement joins TRBV27 to TRBJ1-5; 9 bases line up with TRBD1. The source is a human donor in a cohort sampled during active COVID-19. CDR3 nucleotide sequence: TGTGCCAGCAGTTTTACAGGGGGCACTAGCAATCAGCCCCAGCATTTT. Amino acids: CASSFTGGTSNQPQHF.